This T cell receptor (beta chain) was sequenced for a study of cytomegalovirus exposure and HLA in healthy donors. Study-wide points: In a later analysis, TCR beta V- and J-gene trimming was associated with a missense DCLRE1C variant. The classifier was said to identify cytomegalovirus status with high specificity and sensitivity. A later analysis found that most CMV-associated TCR beta chains appeared HLA-restricted.

A word on this clone: Antigen unknown.

The PCR used 60 Vbeta and 13 Jbeta primers. Libraries were prepared by immunoSEQ multiplex PCR; TCRdb keeps only in-frame clonotypes and omits some of them. In the table there are approximately 160,000 clones, over 70% of which are singletons. V was cut by 1 base and J by 6 bases, with 16 bases left in between. There are 16 residues in the CDR3. Germline loops: CDR1 LGHNA, CDR2 YSLEER. The material sequenced was PBMCs. The gene calls are TRBV4-3 and TRBJ2-1, with D possibly TRBD2 on 6 matching bases. This TCR was sampled from a woman in her thirties or forties in good health and CMV-seropositive. The CDR3 is CASSQGRDFVGNEQFF. CDR3 sequence (DNA): TGCGCCAGCAGCCAAGGGCGGGACTTCGTCGGCAATGAGCAGTTCTTC.